A single sample gave rise to the 16 T cell receptor beta chains below, sequenced in a study of blood T cell repertoires in COVID-19. The data were produced by immunoSEQ multiplex PCR, yet TCRdb's version contains in-frame clones alone and is incomplete. The sample contains some 170,000 clones, 60% to 85% of which appear only once. The sequenced sample was peripheral blood. These receptors originate from a man aged 55 to 70 with acute or convalescent COVID-19.

The V and J genes are TRBV5-8 and TRBJ2-5; the D gene is possibly TRBD2 (5 bases). The germline V gene has CDR1 SGHTS and CDR2 YDEGEE. CDR3 length: 13 amino acids. The ends were cut back, 4 bases at V and 3 bases at J, with 10 bases in the middle. Written as DNA, the CDR3 is TGTGCCAGCAGCACGGGAAGAAAAGAGACCCAGTACTTC. Its translation is CASSTGRKETQYF. Using reference TRBV5-8 and TRBJ2-5 for the parts outside the CDR3, the full variable domain is EAGVTQSPTHLIKTRGQQATLRCSPISGHTSVYWYQQALGLGLQFLLWYDEGEERNRGNFPPRFSGRQFPNYSSELNVNALELEDSALYLCASSTGRKETQYFGPGTRLLVL.

This clone was seen a single time. This chain links TRBV3-1 (or the pseudogene TRBV3-2) with TRBJ2-7; 9 nucleotides agree with TRBD1. Germline lookup yields CDR1 LGHDT and CDR2 YNNKEL (reference sequence). CDR3 length: 16 amino acids. Germline trimming cut 4 bases from V and 7 bases from J; bases unmatched to any gene: 14. The CDR3 is CASSLSPGQGRSEQYF. For the CDR3, the DNA is TGTGCCAGCAGCCTTAGCCCGGGACAGGGAAGGTCTGAGCAGTACTTC.

The chain combines TRBV7-6 with TRBJ1-2; 9 bases match TRBD1. This CDR3 has 14 amino acids. The germline CDR1 and CDR2 sequences are SGHVS and FNYEAQ. J lost 6 bases, V lost 5 bases, and 7 bases had no gene match. The chain's CDR3 is CASSPPGQGHGYTF. For the CDR3, the DNA is TGTGCCAGCAGCCCTCCGGGACAGGGACATGGCTACACCTTC. Looking up the rest from reference TRBV7-6 and TRBJ1-2 gives the full variable domain: GAGVSQSPRYKVTKRGQDVALRCDPISGHVSLYWYRQALGQGPEFLTYFNYEAQQDKSGLPNDRFSAERPEGSISTLTIQRTEQRDSAMYRCASSPPGQGHGYTFGSGTRLTVV.

This chain links TRBV18 with TRBJ1-2; 9 bases are a match to TRBD1. Unmatched junction bases numbered 11, after V lost 6 bases and J lost 3 bases. CDR3 length: 16 amino acids. CDR1 and CDR2 from the germline V gene are KGHSH and LQKENI. CDR3 amino acids: CASSRLTGGRDYGYTF. CDR3 sequence (DNA): TGTGCCAGCTCCCGGCTGACAGGGGGTCGTGACTATGGCTACACCTTC.

This chain uses TRBV5-4 with TRBJ1-6; 7 bases line up with TRBD1. With 4 bases clipped from V and 6 bases from J, the junction kept 1 base outside the gene matches. Germline values: CDR1 SGHNT, CDR2 YYREEE (reference sequence). The CDR3 consists of 13 residues. The CDR3 DNA sequence: TGTGCCAGCAGCGGGACAGTTAATTCACCCCTCCACTTT. Protein product: CASSGTVNSPLHF.

The V call is TRBV6-2 or TRBV6-3, the J call TRBJ2-3; TRBD2 agrees at 13 bases. The germline V gene has CDR1 MNHEY and CDR2 SVGEGT. The CDR3 runs to 18 residues. The V gene end was trimmed by 2 bases and the J gene end by 6 bases; junction bases not matched to a gene: 11. The CDR3 protein is CASSYRPTSGGARDTQYF. The CDR3, as DNA: TGTGCCAGCAGTTACCGGCCTACTAGCGGGGGGGCCAGGGATACGCAGTATTTT.

This sequence joins TRBV29-1 and TRBJ2-1; 10 nucleotides align to TRBD2. The J segment lost 3 bases and the V segment lost 2 bases, leaving 10 bases of the junction unmatched. The CDR3 is 17 amino acids. CDR1 is SQVTM and CDR2 is ANQGSEA in the germline V gene. This CDR3 reads CSVETGLAVAVYNEQFF. CDR3 sequence (DNA): TGCAGCGTTGAAACCGGACTAGCGGTTGCAGTCTACAATGAGCAGTTCTTC.

J is TRBJ1-6 and V is TRBV6-5, with D tentatively TRBD1 (6 bases). The V and J ends lost 5 bases and 5 bases respectively, with 13 bases between them. This CDR3 is 15 amino acids long. Germline V gene sequence: CDR1 MNHEY, CDR2 SVGAGI. CDR3 DNA sequence: TGTGCCAGCAGTCGAGGGGGTTCGGATAATTCACCCCTCCACTTT. Protein sequence: CASSRGGSDNSPLHF.

The gene calls are TRBV7-9 and TRBJ2-4, with 8 positions matching TRBD1. V was pared by 10 bases and J by 7 bases, with 9 bases of the junction left unmatched. Germline V gives CDR1 SEHNR, CDR2 FQNEAQ (reference sequence). The CDR3 covers 13 residues. CDR3 DNA: TGTGCCACCCCAGCCCGGACAGGGAACATTCAGTACTTC. Its protein product is CATPARTGNIQYF.

The gene calls are TRBV7-2 and TRBJ1-6; TRBD1 matches 10 bases. The CDR3 length is 16 residues. In germline, CDR1 is SGHTA, CDR2 FQGNSA. V lost 1 base to trimming and J lost 10 bases; unmatched junction nucleotides: 7. In nucleotides, the CDR3 is TGTGCCAGCAGCTTAGTTGGGCGGACAGGGGGATCACCCCTCCACTTT. Amino acids: CASSLVGRTGGSPLHF.

This rearrangement joins TRBV11-1 to TRBJ2-1; D call uncertain. V lost 2 bases, J lost 2 bases, and 13 bases lay in between. The CDR3 loop spans 16 amino acids. Germline V gives CDR1 SGHAT, CDR2 FQDESV (reference sequence). The CDR3 sequence: CASSLLSARAYNEQFF. CDR3 coding DNA: TGTGCCAGCAGCTTATTGTCCGCGCGTGCCTACAATGAGCAGTTCTTC.

The genes are TRBV24-1 and TRBJ2-7, with D tentatively TRBD1 (6 bases). V was shortened by 3 bases and J by 0 bases, with 11 bases between the two germline ends. CDR1 KGHDR and CDR2 SFDVKD come from the germline V gene. The CDR3 contains 15 residues. The CDR3, as DNA: TGTGCCACCAGTGATCCTTCGGACAGCTCCTACGAGCAGTACTTC. Its protein product is CATSDPSDSSYEQYF.

This chain joins TRBV19 and TRBJ1-1; TRBD1 is a possible D gene (6 bases). The V gene's germline CDR1 is LNHDA and CDR2 SQIVND (reference sequence). Trimming stripped 6 bases from V and 1 base from J, with 12 bases between. The CDR3 has 14 amino acids. The CDR3 DNA is TGTGCCAGTAGCCTAGGACAGCCGAACACTGAAGCTTTCTTT. Amino acid sequence: CASSLGQPNTEAFF. Full variable domain (rest looked up from reference TRBV19 and TRBJ1-1): DGGITQSPKYLFRKEGQNVTLSCEQNLNHDAMYWYRQDPGQGLRLIYYSQIVNDFQKGDIAEGYSVSREKKESFPLTVTSAQKNPTAFYLCASSLGQPNTEAFFGQGTRLTVV.

J is TRBJ2-1 and V is TRBV19, with 8 positions matching TRBD2. This CDR3 region has 15 residues. The germline CDR1 and CDR2 sequences are LNHDA and SQIVND (reference sequence). With V trimmed by 5 bases and J by 7 bases, 10 bases remained unmatched. CDR3 in amino acids: CASSGRRGASNEQFF. The CDR3 DNA reads TGTGCCAGTAGTGGGCGGCGGGGGGCCTCAAATGAGCAGTTCTTC.

This clone came up once. J is TRBJ1-1 and V is TRBV7-8; possibly TRBD1 for D (5 bases). V lost 7 bases and J 4 bases, leaving 19 bases between the germline ends. Germline CDR1 and CDR2: SGHVS and FQNEAQ. CDR3 length: 15 amino acids. CDR3 sequence (DNA): TGTGCCAGCACCCTAAGGGGCGTAGTGGCCACTGAAGCTTTCTTT. Its translation is CASTLRGVVATEAFF.

The genes are TRBV5-1 and TRBJ2-7; 8 positions match TRBD1. Germline V gene sequence: CDR1 SGHRS, CDR2 YFSETQ. The CDR3 has 12 residues. The trim removed 7 bases at V and 9 bases at J, leaving 9 bases unmatched. CDR3 coding DNA: TGCGCCAGCTCCGCTGGACAGGGAGCGCAGTACTTC. It codes for CASSAGQGAQYF.